A single sample gave rise to the 29 T cell receptor beta chains below, sequenced in a study of cytomegalovirus exposure and HLA in healthy donors. Primers for the PCR totalled 60 Vbeta and 13 Jbeta. TCRdb keeps only in-frame clones here, not all; method: immunoSEQ multiplex PCR. This table lists fewer than 130,000 clones. Sequencing was performed on PBMCs. Every receptor here comes from a man aged 45-60 years in good health and CMV-seronegative.

The chain employs TRBV5-1 and TRBJ2-1; 9 bases line up with TRBD1. CDR1 and CDR2 from the germline V gene are SGHRS and YFSETQ. V trimming: 0 bases; J trimming: 9 bases; junction bases outside the gene matches: 7. The CDR3 loop spans 15 amino acids. The CDR3 spells CASSLGDRDIGEQFF. Written as DNA, the CDR3 is TGCGCCAGCAGCTTGGGGGACAGGGACATTGGTGAGCAGTTCTTC.

DNA for the CDR3: TGCAGCGTTGTTCCTAGCGGGATTCGAAACGAGCAGTACTTC. Its translation: CSVVPSGIRNEQYF. J is TRBJ2-7 and V is TRBV29-1; TRBD2 matches at 9 bases. Germline trimming cut 4 bases from V and 5 bases from J; bases unmatched to any gene: 9. The CDR3 runs to 14 residues. Germline-derived CDR1 and CDR2 are SQVTM and ANQGSEA.

The chain recombines TRBV2 with TRBJ1-4; 7 nucleotides agree with TRBD1. There are 16 residues in the CDR3. J lost 2 bases, V lost 9 bases, and 12 bases had no gene match. The germline V gene encodes CDR1 SNHLY and CDR2 FYNNEI. The CDR3 DNA is TGTGCCAGTCAAAATGAACCGGGACAGACTAATGAAAAACTGTTTTTT. Translation: CASQNEPGQTNEKLFF.

V gene TRBV4-3 combines with J gene TRBJ2-7, with TRBD2 identical over 14 bases. Germline values: CDR1 LGHNA, CDR2 YSLEER. With V trimmed by 1 base and J by 5 bases, 1 base remained unmatched. The CDR3 totals 15 residues. CDR3 bases: TGCGCCAGCAGCCAAGGGACTAGCGGGAGGAACGAGCAGTACTTC. Translating it yields CASSQGTSGRNEQYF.

CDR3 DNA: TGTGCCAGCAGCCTGGACAGGGGCCCGCTAGGAGTTTACGAGCAGTACTTC. This gives the protein CASSLDRGPLGVYEQYF. The rearrangement joins TRBV5-4 to TRBJ2-7, with 9 bases that match TRBD1. The trim removed 4 bases at V and 4 bases at J, leaving 15 bases unmatched. CDR3 length: 17 amino acids. Germline V gene sequence: CDR1 SGHNT, CDR2 YYREEE (reference sequence). Supplemented by reference TRBV5-4 and TRBJ2-7, the full variable domain reads ETGVTQSPTHLIKTRGQQVTLRCSSQSGHNTVSWYQQALGQGPQFIFQYYREEENGRGNFPPRFSGLQFPNYSSELNVNALELDDSALYLCASSLDRGPLGVYEQYFGPGTRLTVT.

V usage is TRBV6-6 and J usage is TRBJ1-5, with D possibly TRBD1 on 6 matching bases. The CDR3 sequence is 15 residues long. Germline CDR1 MNHNY, CDR2 SVGAGI (reference sequence). With 7 bases removed from V and 7 bases from J, the gap between germline ends came to 20 bases. As DNA, the CDR3 is TGTGCCAGCAAATTAAGGTCAGGGGTAGGGCAGCCCCAGCATTTT. Amino acids: CASKLRSGVGQPQHF.

The chain is built from TRBV19 and TRBJ1-1; no definite D call. Trimming pared 3 bases from V and 0 bases from J, leaving 5 bases between. CDR1 is LNHDA and CDR2 is SQIVND in the germline V gene (reference sequence). The CDR3 runs to 13 residues. The CDR3 here is CASSITLNTEAFF. CDR3 nucleotides: TGTGCCAGTAGTATCACTCTGAACACTGAAGCTTTCTTT.

The chain recombines TRBV4-3 with TRBJ1-2; 8 bases match TRBD1. From germline, CDR1 is LGHNA and CDR2 YSLEER. The CDR3 spans 14 residues. Trimming took 3 bases from V and 3 from J; bases not matched to a gene: 3. The chain's CDR3 is CASSQAQGDYGYTF. CDR3 DNA sequence: TGCGCCAGCAGCCAGGCACAGGGGGACTATGGCTACACCTTC.

The V call is TRBV7-2, the J call TRBJ1-5; TRBD1 agrees at 8 bases. Germline V gene data show CDR1 as SGHTA and CDR2 as FQGNSA. This CDR3 is 14 amino acids long. Losses at the gene ends were 5 bases for V and 5 bases for J; bases not matched to a gene: 5. In nucleotides, the CDR3 is TGTGCCAGCAGCGTGTCAGGGGGCGATCAGCCCCAGCATTTT. Protein: CASSVSGGDQPQHF.

This chain links TRBV4-3 with TRBJ1-1; the D is unclear. There are 14 residues in the CDR3. The V gene's germline CDR1 is LGHNA and CDR2 YSLEER. V was clipped by 1 base and J by 10 bases, with 16 bases between them. The DNA of the CDR3 is TGCGCCAGCAGCCAAGTAGGAGCGACCCGGGGAGCTTTCTTT. Translating it yields CASSQVGATRGAFF.

The V and J genes are TRBV19 and TRBJ2-2; unclear D gene. V lost 3 bases and J lost 3, with 8 bases in between. From germline, CDR1 is LNHDA and CDR2 SQIVND (reference sequence). This CDR3 has 14 residues. DNA of the CDR3: TGTGCCAGTAGTATTGTTGCAGACACCGGGGAGCTGTTTTTT. Translated: CASSIVADTGELFF.

This chain's CDR3 is CASSDSTGSGNQPQHF. DNA for the CDR3: TGTGCCAGCAGTGACAGCACAGGGAGCGGCAATCAGCCCCAGCATTTT. V usage is TRBV2 and J usage is TRBJ1-5; tentative D call: TRBD1 (6 bases). Deletions cut 3 bases from V and 2 bases from J, with 14 bases between. Germline V gene lookup returns CDR1 SNHLY and CDR2 FYNNEI. This CDR3 is built from 16 residues. The variable domain in full, completed from reference TRBV2 and TRBJ1-5, reads EPEVTQTPSHQVTQMGQEVILRCVPISNHLYFYWYRQILGQKVEFLVSFYNNEISEKSEIFDDQFSVERPDGSNFTLKIRSTKLEDSAMYFCASSDSTGSGNQPQHFGDGTRLSIL.

The CDR3 here is CASSHQREGPYEQYF. In nucleotides, the CDR3 is TGCGCCAGCAGCCATCAGCGGGAGGGCCCTTACGAGCAGTACTTC. The gene calls are TRBV4-3 and TRBJ2-7, with TRBD2 identical over 10 bases. Germline trimming cut 3 bases from V and 4 bases from J; bases unmatched to any gene: 6. Germline V gene sequence: CDR1 LGHNA, CDR2 YSLEER. The CDR3 is 15 amino acids.

The V gene is TRBV19, the J gene TRBJ1-1; TRBD1 agrees at 9 bases. Germline CDR1 is LNHDA and CDR2 is SQIVND (reference sequence). V lost 5 bases, J lost 1 base, and 5 bases stayed unmatched. The CDR3 is 15 amino acids. CDR3 loop: CASSSGTGRNTEAFF. Here the CDR3 DNA reads TGTGCCAGTAGTTCGGGGACAGGGAGGAACACTGAAGCTTTCTTT.

V usage is TRBV29-1 and J usage is TRBJ1-4, with no clear D. V lost 6 bases and J 0 bases, leaving 11 bases between the germline ends. Germline assignment: CDR1 SQVTM and CDR2 ANQGSEA. There are 14 residues in the CDR3. CDR3 in DNA: TGCAGCGTGCTCGAGGCTGCAACTAATGAAAAACTGTTTTTT. Translation gives CSVLEAATNEKLFF.

The CDR3 DNA follows: TGTGCCAGTAGTAAAAAATCCGGGACAGGGGTGAATGAGCAGTTCTTC. As protein: CASSKKSGTGVNEQFF. V and J are TRBV19 and TRBJ2-1; 10 positions match TRBD1. With 4 bases clipped from V and 7 bases from J, the junction kept 10 bases outside the gene matches. The CDR3 has 16 residues. The germline V gene encodes CDR1 LNHDA and CDR2 SQIVND (reference sequence).

The chain is built from TRBV7-9 and TRBJ1-4, with D unresolved. CDR3 length: 14 residues. Germline V CDR1 and CDR2: SEHNR, FQNEAQ (reference sequence). Trimming left V 5 bases short and J 7 bases short, with 14 bases between. This CDR3 is CASSPNGAREKLFF. The CDR3 DNA is TGTGCCAGCAGCCCTAACGGAGCCCGTGAAAAACTGTTTTTT.

V and J are TRBV4-1 and TRBJ1-1; the D gene is possibly TRBD1 (6 bases). V was clipped by 0 bases and J by 4 bases, with 12 bases between them. The CDR3 is 15 amino acids. Germline values: CDR1 MGHRA, CDR2 YSYEKL. In DNA, the CDR3 is TGCGCCAGCAGCCAAGATCCTCTAGGGGGCACTGAAGCTTTCTTT. Residues: CASSQDPLGGTEAFF.

The genes are TRBV7-8 and TRBJ1-5; 7 positions match TRBD1. Germline CDR1 is SGHVS and CDR2 is FQNEAQ. This CDR3 contains 17 residues. With 8 bases clipped from V and 3 bases from J, the junction kept 16 bases outside the gene matches. For the CDR3, the DNA is TGTGCCAGCTCCCACGTATACGACAGGGCCTACAATCAGCCCCAGCATTTT. It specifies CASSHVYDRAYNQPQHF.

A note on this clone: Compared with germline, one end of the junction differs, possibly owing to a read error. This rearrangement joins TRBV29-1 to TRBJ1-2; no clear D. The CDR3 has 9 amino acids. Germline V gene data show CDR1 as SQVTM and CDR2 as ANQGSEA. The CDR3 protein is CSVEDSRDF. The CDR3 region has the DNA TGCAGCGTTGAAGATTCCCGGGACTTC.

The V gene is TRBV5-6, the J gene TRBJ2-5; TRBD2 might be the D (6 bases). Looked up from germline, CDR1 is SGHDT and CDR2 is YYEEEE. V was shortened by 4 bases and J by 8 bases, with 21 bases between the two germline ends. The CDR3 contains 15 residues. DNA of the CDR3: TGTGCCAGCAGCAGACGGGACTGGGGACTTGGAACCCAGTACTTC. It encodes CASSRRDWGLGTQYF. The variable domain in full, completed from reference TRBV5-6 and TRBJ2-5, reads DAGVTQSPTHLIKTRGQQVTLRCSPKSGHDTVSWYQQALGQGPQFIFQYYEEEERQRGNFPDRFSGHQFPNYSSELNVNALLLGDSALYLCASSRRDWGLGTQYFGPGTRLLVL.

The rearrangement uses TRBV7-2 and TRBJ2-7; D might be TRBD1 (6 bases). The CDR3 totals 14 residues. Germline V gene lookup returns CDR1 SGHTA and CDR2 FQGNSA. V was trimmed by 1 base and J by 5 bases, leaving 12 bases between them. CDR3 protein: CASSLDGAGDEQYF. The CDR3 coding sequence is TGTGCCAGCAGCTTAGATGGGGCAGGGGACGAGCAGTACTTC. Full variable domain (rest looked up from reference TRBV7-2 and TRBJ2-7): GAGVSQSPSNKVTEKGKDVELRCDPISGHTALYWYRQSLGQGLEFLIYFQGNSAPDKSGLPSDRFSAERTGGSVSTLTIQRTQQEDSAVYLCASSLDGAGDEQYFGPGTRLTVT.

V is TRBV7-3 and J is TRBJ2-7; 7 nucleotides agree with TRBD2. The CDR3 sequence is 15 residues long. Germline V gives CDR1 SGHTA, CDR2 FQGTGA. V was pared by 0 bases and J by 0 bases, with 2 bases of the junction left unmatched. CDR3 DNA sequence: TGTGCCAGCAGCTTAACGGGAGGGCCCTCCTACGAGCAGTACTTC. Translated, it gives CASSLTGGPSYEQYF.

This chain connects TRBV27 to TRBJ1-2; D possibly corresponds to TRBD1 (6 bases). There are 14 residues in the CDR3. Looked up from germline, CDR1 is MNHEY and CDR2 is SMNVEV (reference sequence). V was shortened by 5 bases and J by 4 bases, with 14 bases between the two germline ends. CDR3 in amino acids: CASSPLMDSYGYTF. CDR3 bases: TGTGCCAGCAGTCCCCTGATGGACAGCTATGGCTACACCTTC.

J is TRBJ2-7 and V is TRBV29-1; TRBD2 aligns across 8 bases. Germline CDR1 is SQVTM and CDR2 is ANQGSEA. Losses at the gene ends were 4 bases for V and 2 bases for J; bases not matched to a gene: 16. This CDR3 has 17 amino acids. In nucleotides, the CDR3 is TGCAGCGTTGCCACGTACCACAGCAAGCGGGAGACCTACGAGCAGTACTTC. Amino acid sequence: CSVATYHSKRETYEQYF.

This chain connects TRBV12-5 to TRBJ2-7, with D perhaps TRBD2 (5 bases). The CDR3 is 15 amino acids. Germline assignment: CDR1 LGHNT and CDR2 FRNRAP. V was pared by 5 bases and J by 5 bases, with 19 bases between. CDR3 sequence reads: CASGPRMVAIHEQYF. The CDR3 coding sequence is TGTGCTAGTGGTCCCCGGATGGTAGCGATCCACGAGCAGTACTTC.

The rearrangement joins TRBV5-5 to TRBJ1-1, with D perhaps TRBD1 (5 bases). Looked up from germline, CDR1 is SGHKS and CDR2 is YYEKEE (reference sequence). The CDR3 runs 14 residues. Trimming cost V 4 bases and J 5 bases, with 15 bases left between them. CDR3 DNA: TGTGCCAGCAGCCCCGTGGGGAGGGGAACTGAAGCTTTCTTT. It encodes CASSPVGRGTEAFF. Based on the CDR3 plus reference TRBV5-5 and TRBJ1-1, the full variable domain is DAGVTQSPTHLIKTRGQQVTLRCSPISGHKSVSWYQQVLGQGPQFIFQYYEKEERGRGNFPDRFSARQFPNYSSELNVNALLLGDSALYLCASSPVGRGTEAFFGQGTRLTVV.

The rearrangement links TRBV7-2 to TRBJ2-3, with 13 positions matching TRBD2. The junction had 4 bases not matched to a gene; V was cut back by 4 bases and J by 6 bases. Germline CDR1 is SGHTA and CDR2 is FQGNSA. The CDR3 consists of 15 residues. CDR3 region: CASSSGLAGRDTQYF. The CDR3 bases are TGTGCCAGCAGCTCGGGACTAGCGGGACGGGATACGCAGTATTTT.

CDR3 coding DNA: TGTGCCAGCAGCCCTCTGACAGGGGCAGGCATGTATGGCTACACCTTC. It encodes CASSPLTGAGMYGYTF. The chain has TRBV7-8 and TRBJ1-2; 8 nucleotides agree with TRBD1. This CDR3 is built from 16 residues. The ends lost 5 bases at V and 5 bases at J; junction bases unmatched: 13. The germline V gene has CDR1 SGHVS and CDR2 FQNEAQ.